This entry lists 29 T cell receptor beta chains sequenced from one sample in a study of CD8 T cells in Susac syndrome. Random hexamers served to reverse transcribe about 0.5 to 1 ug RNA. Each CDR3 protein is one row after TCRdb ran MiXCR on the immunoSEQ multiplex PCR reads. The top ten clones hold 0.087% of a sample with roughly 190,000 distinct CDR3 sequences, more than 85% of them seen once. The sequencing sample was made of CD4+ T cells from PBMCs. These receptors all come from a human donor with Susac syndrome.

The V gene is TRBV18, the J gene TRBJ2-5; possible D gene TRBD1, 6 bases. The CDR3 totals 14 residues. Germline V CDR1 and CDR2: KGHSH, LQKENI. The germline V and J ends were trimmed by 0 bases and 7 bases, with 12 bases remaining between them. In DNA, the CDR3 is TGTGCCAGCTCACCACCCGGGACATCCAGGACCCAGTACTTC. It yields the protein CASSPPGTSRTQYF.

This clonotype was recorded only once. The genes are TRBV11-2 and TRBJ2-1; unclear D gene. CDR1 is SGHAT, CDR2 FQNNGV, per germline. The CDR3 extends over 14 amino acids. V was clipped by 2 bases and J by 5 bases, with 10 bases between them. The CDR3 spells CASSLIAGNNEQFF. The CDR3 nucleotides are TGTGCCAGCAGCTTAATTGCTGGGAACAATGAGCAGTTCTTC.

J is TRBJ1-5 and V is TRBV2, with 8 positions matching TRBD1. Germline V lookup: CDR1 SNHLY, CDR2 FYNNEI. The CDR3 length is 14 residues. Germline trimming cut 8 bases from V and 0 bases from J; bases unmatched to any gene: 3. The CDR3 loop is CASGTGPSNQPQHF. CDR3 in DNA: TGTGCCAGCGGGACAGGACCTAGCAATCAGCCCCAGCATTTT.

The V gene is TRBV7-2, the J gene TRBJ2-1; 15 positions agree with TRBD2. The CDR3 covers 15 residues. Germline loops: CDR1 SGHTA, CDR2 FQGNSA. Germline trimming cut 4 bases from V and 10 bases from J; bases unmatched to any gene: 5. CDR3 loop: CASSWTSGGAREQFF. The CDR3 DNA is TGTGCCAGCAGCTGGACTAGCGGGGGGGCCAGGGAGCAGTTCTTC.

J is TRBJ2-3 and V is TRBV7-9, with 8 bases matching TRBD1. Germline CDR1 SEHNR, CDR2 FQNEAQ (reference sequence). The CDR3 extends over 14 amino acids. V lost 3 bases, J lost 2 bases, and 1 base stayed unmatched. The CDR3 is CASSFQGATDTQYF. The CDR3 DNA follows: TGTGCCAGCAGCTTCCAGGGGGCCACAGATACGCAGTATTTT.

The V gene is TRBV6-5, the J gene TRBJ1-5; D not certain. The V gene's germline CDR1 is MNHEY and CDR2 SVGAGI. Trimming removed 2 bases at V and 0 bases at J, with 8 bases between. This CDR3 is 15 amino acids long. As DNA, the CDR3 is TGTGCCAGCAGTTACCGTCAGAATAGCAATCAGCCCCAGCATTTT. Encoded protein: CASSYRQNSNQPQHF.

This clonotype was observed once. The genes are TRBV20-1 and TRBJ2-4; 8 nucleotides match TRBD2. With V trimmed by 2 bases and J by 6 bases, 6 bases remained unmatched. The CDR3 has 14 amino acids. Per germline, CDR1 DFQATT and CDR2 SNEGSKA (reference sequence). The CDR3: CSARLSGSANIQYF. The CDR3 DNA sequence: TGCAGTGCTAGATTAAGCGGGAGCGCAAACATTCAGTACTTC.

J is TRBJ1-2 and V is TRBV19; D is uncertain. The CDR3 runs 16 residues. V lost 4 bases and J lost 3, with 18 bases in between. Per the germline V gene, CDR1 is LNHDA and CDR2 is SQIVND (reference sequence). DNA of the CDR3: TGTGCCAGTAGTAGGAACCGCTACACCTCTCACTATGGCTACACCTTC. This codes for CASSRNRYTSHYGYTF.

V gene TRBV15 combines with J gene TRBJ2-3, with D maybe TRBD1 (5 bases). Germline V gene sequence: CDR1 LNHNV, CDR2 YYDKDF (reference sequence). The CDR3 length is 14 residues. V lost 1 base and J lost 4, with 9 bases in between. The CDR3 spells CATSRAQASDTQYF. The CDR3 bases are TGTGCCACCAGCAGAGCACAGGCTTCAGATACGCAGTATTTT.

The CDR3 DNA sequence: TGTGCCAGCTATCAGGGGGATATGAATTCACCCCTCCACTTT. Protein sequence: CASYQGDMNSPLHF. This chain links TRBV12-3 or TRBV12-4 with TRBJ1-6; 7 bases match TRBD1. This CDR3 has 14 amino acids. After removal of 8 bases from V and 7 bases from J, the junction contained 8 bases not matched to a gene.

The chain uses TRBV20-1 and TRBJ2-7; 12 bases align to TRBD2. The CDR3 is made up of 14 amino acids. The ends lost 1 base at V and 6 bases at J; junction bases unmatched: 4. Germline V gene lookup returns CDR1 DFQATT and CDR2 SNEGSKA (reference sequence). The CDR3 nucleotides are TGCAGTGCTAGAGGACTAGCGGGAGAAAGCGAGCAGTACTTC. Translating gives CSARGLAGESEQYF.

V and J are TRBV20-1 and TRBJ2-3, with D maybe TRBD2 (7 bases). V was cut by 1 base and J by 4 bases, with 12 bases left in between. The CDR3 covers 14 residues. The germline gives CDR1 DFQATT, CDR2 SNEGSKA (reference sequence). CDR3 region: CSARGWGGADTQYF. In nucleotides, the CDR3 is TGCAGTGCTAGAGGTTGGGGGGGCGCAGATACGCAGTATTTT.

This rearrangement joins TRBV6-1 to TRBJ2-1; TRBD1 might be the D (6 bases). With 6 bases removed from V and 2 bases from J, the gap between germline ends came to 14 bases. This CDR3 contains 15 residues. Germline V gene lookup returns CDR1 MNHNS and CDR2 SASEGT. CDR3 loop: CASSSKQGAYNEQFF. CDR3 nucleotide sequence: TGTGCCAGCAGCTCCAAACAGGGCGCCTACAATGAGCAGTTCTTC.

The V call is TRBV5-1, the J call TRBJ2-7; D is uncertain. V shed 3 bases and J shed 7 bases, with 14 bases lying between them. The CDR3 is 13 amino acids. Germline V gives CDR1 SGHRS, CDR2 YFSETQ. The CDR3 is CASSSIIVGEQYF. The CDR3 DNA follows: TGCGCCAGCAGCTCGATCATCGTTGGGGAGCAGTACTTC.

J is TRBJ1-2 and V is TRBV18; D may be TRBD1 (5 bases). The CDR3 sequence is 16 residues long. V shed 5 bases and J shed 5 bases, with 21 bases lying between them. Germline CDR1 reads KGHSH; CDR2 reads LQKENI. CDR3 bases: TGTGCCAGCTCATCTCGCCAGGGCCAAAGGGCTTATGGCTACACCTTC. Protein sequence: CASSSRQGQRAYGYTF.

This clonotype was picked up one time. Here the CDR3 reads CASSLETRGQPQHF. CDR3 DNA: TGTGCCAGCAGTTTAGAGACCCGGGGGCAGCCCCAGCATTTT. The chain joins TRBV12-3 or TRBV12-4 to TRBJ1-5, with a weak D call TRBD1 (5 bases). Between the trimmed V and J ends, which lost 1 base and 7 bases, there was a span of 11 bases. The CDR3 is 14 amino acids.

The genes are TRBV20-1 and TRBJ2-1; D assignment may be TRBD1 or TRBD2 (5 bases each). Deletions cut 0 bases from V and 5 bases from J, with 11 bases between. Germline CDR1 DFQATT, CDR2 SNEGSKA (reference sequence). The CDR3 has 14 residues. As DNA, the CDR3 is TGCAGTGCTAGAGATTTCGGGACGGACAATGAGCAGTTCTTC. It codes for CSARDFGTDNEQFF.

The DNA of the CDR3 is TGTGCCAGTAGTTCCTACGGGGTCCGCAATCAGCCCCAGCATTTT. Its translation: CASSSYGVRNQPQHF. This chain links TRBV19 with TRBJ1-5; D ambiguous. Trimming took off 5 bases at V and 2 bases at J, with 13 bases between the two ends. Per the germline V gene, CDR1 is LNHDA and CDR2 is SQIVND (reference sequence). This CDR3 is built from 15 residues. The variable domain in full, with the rest retrieved from reference TRBV19 and TRBJ1-5, is DGGITQSPKYLFRKEGQNVTLSCEQNLNHDAMYWYRQDPGQGLRLIYYSQIVNDFQKGDIAEGYSVSREKKESFPLTVTSAQKNPTAFYLCASSSYGVRNQPQHFGDGTRLSIL.

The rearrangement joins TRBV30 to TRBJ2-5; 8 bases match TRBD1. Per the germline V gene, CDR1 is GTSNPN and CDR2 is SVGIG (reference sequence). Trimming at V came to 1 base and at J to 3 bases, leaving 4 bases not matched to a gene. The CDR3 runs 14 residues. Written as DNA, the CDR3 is TGTGCCTGGAGTGGGCAGGGGGCAGAAGAGACCCAGTACTTC. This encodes CAWSGQGAEETQYF.

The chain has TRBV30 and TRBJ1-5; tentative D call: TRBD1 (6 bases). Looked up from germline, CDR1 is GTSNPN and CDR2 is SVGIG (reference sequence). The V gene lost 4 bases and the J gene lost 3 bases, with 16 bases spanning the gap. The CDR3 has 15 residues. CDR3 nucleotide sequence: TGTGCCTGGACCATGGGGGCAGGGCCCAATCAGCCCCAGCATTTT. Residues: CAWTMGAGPNQPQHF.

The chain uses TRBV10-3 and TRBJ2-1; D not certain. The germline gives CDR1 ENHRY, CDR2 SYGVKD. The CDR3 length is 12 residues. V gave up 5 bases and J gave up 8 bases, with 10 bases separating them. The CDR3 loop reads CAISTTGDEQFF. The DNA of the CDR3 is TGTGCCATCAGTACGACTGGGGATGAGCAGTTCTTC.

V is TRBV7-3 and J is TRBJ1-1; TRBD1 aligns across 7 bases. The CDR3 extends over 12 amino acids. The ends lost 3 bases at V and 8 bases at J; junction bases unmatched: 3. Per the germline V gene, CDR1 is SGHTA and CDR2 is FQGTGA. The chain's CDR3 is CASSFRTGEAFF. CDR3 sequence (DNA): TGTGCCAGCAGCTTCCGGACAGGCGAAGCTTTCTTT.

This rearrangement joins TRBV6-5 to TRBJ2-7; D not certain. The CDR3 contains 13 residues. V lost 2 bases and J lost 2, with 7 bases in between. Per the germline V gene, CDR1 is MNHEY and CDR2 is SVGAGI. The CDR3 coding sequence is TGTGCCAGCAGTTACGCGTCCACCTACGAGCAGTACTTC. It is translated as CASSYASTYEQYF.

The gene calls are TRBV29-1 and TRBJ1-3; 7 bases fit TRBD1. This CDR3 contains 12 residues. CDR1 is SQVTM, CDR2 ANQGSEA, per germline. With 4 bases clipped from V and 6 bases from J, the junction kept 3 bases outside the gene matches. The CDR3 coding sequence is TGCAGCGTTGGGGGACAGACAAACACCATATATTTT. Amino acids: CSVGGQTNTIYF.

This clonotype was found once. CDR3 region: CSASPGATYEQYF. The CDR3 DNA sequence: TGCAGTGCTAGCCCCGGGGCCACCTACGAGCAGTACTTC. This sequence joins TRBV20-1 and TRBJ2-7, with D possibly called TRBD1 or TRBD2 (5 bases each). Germline values: CDR1 DFQATT, CDR2 SNEGSKA (reference sequence). This CDR3 region has 13 residues. The V and J ends lost 3 bases and 2 bases respectively, with 11 bases between them.

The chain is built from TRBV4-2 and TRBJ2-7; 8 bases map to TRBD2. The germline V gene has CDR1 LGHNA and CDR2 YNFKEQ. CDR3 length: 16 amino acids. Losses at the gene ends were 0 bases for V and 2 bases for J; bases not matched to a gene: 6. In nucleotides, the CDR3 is TGTGCCAGCAGCCAAGACAACAGCGGGGGTACCTACGAGCAGTACTTC. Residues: CASSQDNSGGTYEQYF.

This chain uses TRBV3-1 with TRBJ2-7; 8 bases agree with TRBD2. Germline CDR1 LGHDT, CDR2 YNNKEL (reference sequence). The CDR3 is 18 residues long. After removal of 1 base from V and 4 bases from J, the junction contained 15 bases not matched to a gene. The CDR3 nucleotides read TGTGCCAGCAGCCAAGTTGTAAGTTCGGGGGGGGCTAGGTACGAGCAGTACTTC. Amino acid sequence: CASSQVVSSGGARYEQYF.

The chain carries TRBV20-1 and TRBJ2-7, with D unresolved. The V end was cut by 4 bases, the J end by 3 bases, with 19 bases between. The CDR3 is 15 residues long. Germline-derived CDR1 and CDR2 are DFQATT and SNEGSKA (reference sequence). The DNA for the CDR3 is TGCAGTGCTAAGGACGGAGAGGCAGGAATCTACGAGCAGTACTTC. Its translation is CSAKDGEAGIYEQYF.

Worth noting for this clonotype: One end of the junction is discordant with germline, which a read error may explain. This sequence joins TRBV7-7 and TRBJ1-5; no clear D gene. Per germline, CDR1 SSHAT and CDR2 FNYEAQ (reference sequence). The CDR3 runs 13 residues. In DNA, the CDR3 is TGTGCTAGCAGCTTAGTCGCTGATCAGCCCCAGCATTTT. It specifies CASSLVADQPQHF.